Below are 13 T cell receptor beta chains sequenced from a single sample in a study of graft-versus-host responses after intestinal transplantation. This table comes from immunoSEQ multiplex PCR, and its TCRdb copy is limited to in-frame clones, with some not included. The sample holds some 100,000 clones, roughly 92% seen once. Antigen specificity for these receptors is unknown. Sequences were derived from unstimulated CD8+ T cells sorted from spleen or lymph node cells, sampled before transplant. The receptors here all came from a human donor who was the organ donor for an intestinal transplant.

The gene calls are TRBV6-5 and TRBJ2-7; D possibly corresponds to TRBD1 (7 bases). The germline gives CDR1 MNHEY, CDR2 SVGAGI. V was pared by 4 bases and J by 4 bases, with 17 bases between. This CDR3 is 15 amino acids long. The CDR3, as DNA: TGTGCCAGCAGTTGGGGGGACAGCGGCGGTTACGAGCAGTACTTC. The encoded protein is CASSWGDSGGYEQYF.

The chain couples TRBV27 to TRBJ2-7, with a weak D call TRBD1 (6 bases). Germline lookup yields CDR1 MNHEY and CDR2 SMNVEV (reference sequence). V dropped 5 bases and J dropped 6 bases, with 11 bases sitting between them. This CDR3 region has 12 residues. CDR3 protein: CASSPQGLEQYF. CDR3 coding DNA: TGTGCCAGCAGTCCACAGGGCCTCGAGCAGTACTTC.

V is TRBV6-5 and J is TRBJ2-1; TRBD1 might be the D (7 bases). V dropped 4 bases and J dropped 4 bases, with 17 bases sitting between them. The CDR3 is 16 amino acids. Germline CDR1 MNHEY, CDR2 SVGAGI. The CDR3 bases are TGTGCCAGCAGTTTTACAGGGGACTCCATGTACAATGAGCAGTTCTTC. Translated: CASSFTGDSMYNEQFF.

The chain links TRBV11-3 to TRBJ2-3; 8 bases line up with TRBD1. The CDR3 is 15 amino acids. Germline values: CDR1 SGHNT, CDR2 YENEEA. V shed 2 bases and J 5 bases; nucleotides not matched to a gene: 6. In DNA, the CDR3 is TGTGCCAGCAGCTTACCCGACAGGGGCGGAGATACGCAGTATTTT. Translating it yields CASSLPDRGGDTQYF.

The gene calls are TRBV7-9 and TRBJ1-1; D is ambiguous. Trimming left V 5 bases short and J 6 bases short, with 13 bases between. Germline values: CDR1 SEHNR, CDR2 FQNEAQ (reference sequence). The CDR3 spans 13 residues. Here the CDR3 reads CASSPLGFPEAFF. The DNA of the CDR3 is TGTGCCAGCAGCCCACTAGGTTTCCCTGAAGCTTTCTTT. Full variable domain (outside the CDR3, taken from reference TRBV7-9 and TRBJ1-1): DTGVSQNPRHKITKRGQNVTFRCDPISEHNRLYWYRQTLGQGPEFLTYFQNEAQLEKSRLLSDRFSAERPKGSFSTLEIQRTEQGDSAMYLCASSPLGFPEAFFGQGTRLTVV.

The chain's CDR3 is CASIFSRRDRGNSPLHF. CDR3 nucleotide sequence: TGTGCCAGCATCTTTAGTCGTCGGGACAGGGGAAATTCACCCCTCCACTTT. The chain carries TRBV2 and TRBJ1-6; 10 bases align to TRBD1. CDR1 is SNHLY, CDR2 FYNNEI, per germline. This CDR3 region has 17 residues. V trimming: 7 bases; J trimming: 7 bases; junction bases outside the gene matches: 13.

This chain links TRBV27 with TRBJ2-7; TRBD2 matches 8 bases. The CDR3 contains 16 residues. The germline CDR1 and CDR2 sequences are MNHEY and SMNVEV (reference sequence). After removal of 0 bases from V and 8 bases from J, the junction contained 12 bases not matched to a gene. CDR3 amino acids: CASSLSSTGGPLKQYF. CDR3 DNA sequence: TGTGCCAGCAGTTTATCGTCTACGGGAGGGCCATTGAAGCAGTACTTC.

The J gene is TRBJ2-1, the V gene TRBV7-9; no clear D gene. Germline V gene sequence: CDR1 SEHNR, CDR2 FQNEAQ (reference sequence). The CDR3 has 11 residues. The V and J ends lost 3 bases and 13 bases respectively, with 10 bases between them. As DNA, the CDR3 is TGTGCCAGCAGCTTCCCCCCCACACAGTTCTTC. Its protein is CASSFPPTQFF.

The J gene is TRBJ1-1, the V gene TRBV11-3; D is undetermined. This CDR3 contains 14 residues. V was clipped by 2 bases and J by 3 bases, with 10 bases between them. Germline V gene data show CDR1 as SGHNT and CDR2 as YENEEA. CDR3 in DNA: TGTGCCAGCAGCTTATGGGAGGCCGACACTGAAGCTTTCTTT. Protein sequence: CASSLWEADTEAFF.

V gene TRBV29-1 combines with J gene TRBJ1-2; TRBD1 aligns across 7 bases. The CDR3 contains 15 residues. With V trimmed by 2 bases and J by 3 bases, 9 bases remained unmatched. The germline V gene has CDR1 SQVTM and CDR2 ANQGSEA. CDR3 nucleotides: TGCAGCGTTGAATACGGGACAGACAGGGACTATGGCTACACCTTC. Its protein is CSVEYGTDRDYGYTF.

The rearrangement links TRBV15 to TRBJ1-5; TRBD1 might be the D (6 bases). Germline values: CDR1 LNHNV, CDR2 YYDKDF (reference sequence). The germline V and J ends were trimmed by 0 bases and 6 bases, with 12 bases remaining between them. The CDR3 sequence is 15 residues long. The CDR3 loop is CATSRDGGGGQPQHF. DNA for the CDR3: TGTGCCACCAGCAGAGATGGGGGAGGGGGTCAGCCCCAGCATTTT. Variable domain in full (rest from reference TRBV15 and TRBJ1-5): DAMVIQNPRYQVTQFGKPVTLSCSQTLNHNVMYWYQQKSSQAPKLLFHYYDKDFNNEADTPDNFQSRRPNTSFCFLDIRSPGLGDTAMYLCATSRDGGGGQPQHFGDGTRLSIL.

The rearrangement uses TRBV4-1 and TRBJ2-5; TRBD1 aligns across 7 bases. The J call may be wrong; the DNA end is better matched by TRBJ2-7. This CDR3 contains 13 residues. Germline CDR1 reads MGHRA; CDR2 reads YSYEKL. The CDR3, as DNA: TGCGCCAGCAGCTATAACAGGGGAGACGAGCAGTACTTC. It encodes CASSYNRGDEQYF.

The chain couples TRBV12-5 to TRBJ2-2, with 7 bases aligning to TRBD2. After removal of 5 bases from V and 7 bases from J, the junction contained 10 bases not matched to a gene. The germline gives CDR1 LGHNT, CDR2 FRNRAP. The CDR3 is 15 amino acids. The CDR3 nucleotides are TGTGCTAGTGGTCCCCGTGACTCGGGAGGCGGGGAGCTGTTTTTT. Protein sequence: CASGPRDSGGGELFF.